This T cell receptor (beta chain) was sequenced in a study of T-cell reconstitution after alpha-beta-depleted transplantation in children. Whole-study results and caveats: Reportedly, alpha-beta T cells present about two months post-transplant originated from several hundred expanded clones of graft origin.

A word on this clonotype: The antigen is not known.

Preparing the TCRbeta library involved the use of unique molecular identifiers. MiXCR was run by TCRdb on the PCR reads, yielding one entry per CDR3 protein. This sample carries around 960,000 distinct CDR3 sequences, around 30% of them seen once, and the ten largest clones take about 28%. The TCR sequence derives from a boy in the first two years of life who had a stem cell transplant for SCID, so the T cells may come from the graft donor. The specimen comprised PBMCs, mostly from graft donor cells, sampled 360 days after TCRalphabeta/CD19-depleted stem cell transplant.

The CDR3 DNA is TGTGCCAGCAGTCCCCACCGACAGGGGGCTGGGGCCAACGTCCTGACTTTC. Amino acids: CASSPHRQGAGANVLTF. The genes are TRBV7-3 and TRBJ2-6, with 9 bases identical to TRBD1. Losses at the gene ends were 6 bases for V and 2 bases for J; bases not matched to a gene: 8. The CDR3 covers 17 residues. CDR1 and CDR2 from the germline V gene are SGHTA and FQGTGA.